Following are 28 T cell receptor beta chains from one sample sequenced in a study of graft-versus-host responses after intestinal transplantation. Profiling relied on immunoSEQ multiplex PCR, and the TCRdb table lists in-frame clones only, not all of them. The sample yields about 92,000 clones, about 93% seen once. Their target antigens are unknown. Sequencing used unstimulated CD8+ T cells sorted from spleen or lymph node cells, obtained before intestinal transplant. The receptors were gathered from a human donor who received an intestinal transplant.

This clone was seen a single time. The gene calls are TRBV15 and TRBJ1-1, with 7 bases aligning to TRBD1. The germline CDR1 and CDR2 sequences are LNHNV and YYDKDF (reference sequence). There are 14 residues in the CDR3. Trimming removed 5 bases from V and 1 base from J; junction bases left unmatched: 4. The DNA of the CDR3 is TGTGCCACCAGCGTCGACAGGGAGAACACTGAAGCTTTCTTT. It translates to CATSVDRENTEAFF. Looking up the rest from reference TRBV15 and TRBJ1-1 gives the full variable domain: DAMVIQNPRYQVTQFGKPVTLSCSQTLNHNVMYWYQQKSSQAPKLLFHYYDKDFNNEADTPDNFQSRRPNTSFCFLDIRSPGLGDTAMYLCATSVDRENTEAFFGQGTRLTVV.

This CDR3 is CASSLDNQPQHF. CDR3 DNA: TGTGCCAGCAGCTTAGACAATCAGCCCCAGCATTTT. The V and J genes are TRBV7-9 and TRBJ1-5, with D unclear. The germline V gene has CDR1 SEHNR and CDR2 FQNEAQ (reference sequence). CDR3 length equals 12 residues. Trimming took off 1 base at V and 3 bases at J, with 1 base between the two ends.

This clone was found once. The chain is built from TRBV4-1 and TRBJ1-5; D is perhaps TRBD1 (5 bases). The V end lost 0 bases, the J end lost 0 bases, and 12 bases lay between the germline ends. In germline, CDR1 is MGHRA, CDR2 YSYEKL. This CDR3 has 17 residues. CDR3 coding DNA: TGCGCCAGCAGCCAAGAATCCGAGGGGTATAGCAATCAGCCCCAGCATTTT. Translation: CASSQESEGYSNQPQHF.

In this sample, this clone turned up a few times. The rearrangement uses TRBV4-1 and TRBJ1-4, with 8 bases lining up with TRBD1. The junction had 5 bases not matched to a gene; V was cut back by 3 bases and J by 8 bases. The germline V gene has CDR1 MGHRA and CDR2 YSYEKL. The CDR3 covers 14 residues. The CDR3 DNA is TGCGCCAGCAGCCATCTCAGGGGGCGAGAAAAACTGTTTTTT. Protein: CASSHLRGREKLFF.

The chain is built from TRBV25-1 and TRBJ1-1, with D unclear. Germline loops: CDR1 MGHDK, CDR2 SYGVNS. The CDR3 is made up of 11 amino acids. Trimming pared 6 bases from V and 5 bases from J, leaving 7 bases between. The CDR3 DNA reads as TGTGCCAGCAGCAGTGGGACTGAAGCTTTCTTT. This sequence encodes CASSSGTEAFF. Full variable domain (outside the CDR3, taken from reference TRBV25-1 and TRBJ1-1): EADIYQTPRYLVIGTGKKITLECSQTMGHDKMYWYQQDPGMELHLIHYSYGVNSTEKGDLSSESTVSRIRTEHFPLTLESARPSHTSQYLCASSSGTEAFFGQGTRLTVV.

This clone is a singleton in its sample. The chain recombines TRBV2 with TRBJ1-3, with TRBD1 identical over 8 bases. Germline V lookup: CDR1 SNHLY, CDR2 FYNNEI. The ends lost 6 bases at V and 4 bases at J; junction bases unmatched: 23. This CDR3 contains 20 residues. CDR3 loop: CASSISKGQVFVFPGNTIYF. The CDR3 DNA sequence: TGTGCCAGCAGCATCTCGAAGGGACAGGTTTTCGTGTTCCCCGGAAACACCATATATTTT.

This clone was counted a single time. The chain couples TRBV28 to TRBJ2-1; a possible D gene is TRBD2 (6 bases). There are 15 residues in the CDR3. Trimming removed 5 bases at V and 9 bases at J, with 20 bases between. CDR1 is MDHEN and CDR2 is SYDVKM in the germline V gene. The CDR3 DNA follows: TGTGCCAGCAGTCCCCCCGGGGGAGATTTGACTGAGCAGTTCTTC. This sequence encodes CASSPPGGDLTEQFF.

V and J are TRBV15 and TRBJ2-2; perhaps TRBD1 as D (6 bases). This CDR3 is 15 amino acids long. V lost 4 bases, J lost 6 bases, and 15 bases lay in between. Looked up from germline, CDR1 is LNHNV and CDR2 is YYDKDF (reference sequence). The CDR3 loop reads CATSNIPGVSGELFF. DNA for the CDR3: TGTGCCACCAGCAATATACCAGGGGTATCCGGGGAGCTGTTTTTT.

The chain links TRBV27 to TRBJ2-1, with TRBD1 matching 7 bases. In germline, CDR1 is MNHEY, CDR2 SMNVEV (reference sequence). After removal of 5 bases from V and 4 bases from J, the junction contained 17 bases not matched to a gene. The CDR3 has 18 residues. DNA for the CDR3: TGTGCCAGCAGTCGCCCCACTCCGACAGGGAAGATTTACAATGAGCAGTTCTTC. Its translation: CASSRPTPTGKIYNEQFF.

This sequence joins TRBV4-1 and TRBJ1-1, with D uncertain. The CDR3 runs 17 residues. V shed 3 bases and J shed 0 bases, with 17 bases lying between them. Germline CDR1 and CDR2: MGHRA and YSYEKL. The CDR3 spells CASSHGPLDGMNTEAFF. The CDR3 nucleotides are TGCGCCAGCAGCCACGGTCCCTTGGACGGTATGAACACTGAAGCTTTCTTT.

The chain links TRBV6-4 to TRBJ1-5; no clear D. Germline-derived CDR1 and CDR2 are MRHNA and SNTAGT. V dropped 1 base and J dropped 0 bases, with 13 bases sitting between them. The CDR3 consists of 17 residues. The CDR3 here is CASSDFLGGYSNQPQHF. Written as DNA, the CDR3 is TGTGCCAGCAGTGACTTTCTGGGAGGTTATAGCAATCAGCCCCAGCATTTT.

The chain employs TRBV6-6 and TRBJ1-5; D gene uncertain. With 7 bases removed from V and 4 bases from J, the gap between germline ends came to 8 bases. CDR1 MNHNY and CDR2 SVGAGI come from the germline V gene (reference sequence). This CDR3 is 12 amino acids long. The CDR3 DNA reads as TGTGCCAGCAAGTACGGTAATCAGCCCCAGCATTTT. It encodes CASKYGNQPQHF.

This clone was observed a single time. The chain recombines TRBV5-6 with TRBJ2-2; D not resolved. This CDR3 is 12 amino acids long. The V gene lost 5 bases and the J gene lost 5 bases, with 7 bases spanning the gap. Germline V gene lookup returns CDR1 SGHDT and CDR2 YYEEEE. CDR3 DNA sequence: TGTGCCAGCAGTTACGGGACCGGGGAGCTGTTTTTT. Its protein is CASSYGTGELFF.

V is TRBV7-9 and J is TRBJ2-3; TRBD1 might be the D (6 bases). The length of the CDR3 is 16 residues. V was shortened by 5 bases and J by 4 bases, with 19 bases between the two germline ends. Germline V CDR1 and CDR2: SEHNR, FQNEAQ (reference sequence). The chain's CDR3 is CASSTDRTRGADTQYF. Written as DNA, the CDR3 is TGTGCCAGCAGCACCGACAGGACTCGTGGTGCAGATACGCAGTATTTT. The full variable domain, with the rest looked up from reference TRBV7-9 and TRBJ2-3, is DTGVSQNPRHKITKRGQNVTFRCDPISEHNRLYWYRQTLGQGPEFLTYFQNEAQLEKSRLLSDRFSAERPKGSFSTLEIQRTEQGDSAMYLCASSTDRTRGADTQYFGPGTRLTVL.

The chain carries TRBV5-6 and TRBJ2-7; the D call may be TRBD1 or TRBD2 (5 bases each). V was clipped by 4 bases and J by 0 bases, with 14 bases between them. CDR3 length: 15 amino acids. Germline values: CDR1 SGHDT, CDR2 YYEEEE. CDR3 nucleotide sequence: TGTGCCAGCAGCGTGGGGGAACCCCACTCCTACGAGCAGTACTTC. This translates into CASSVGEPHSYEQYF.

The chain has TRBV15 and TRBJ1-5, with 7 bases identical to TRBD1. The length of the CDR3 is 15 residues. The ends lost 0 bases at V and 4 bases at J; junction bases unmatched: 3. Looked up from germline, CDR1 is LNHNV and CDR2 is YYDKDF (reference sequence). As DNA, the CDR3 is TGTGCCACCAGCAGAGACAGGGGGGAGAATCAGCCCCAGCATTTT. Translation: CATSRDRGENQPQHF. Combining the CDR3 with reference TRBV15 and TRBJ1-5 gives the whole variable domain DAMVIQNPRYQVTQFGKPVTLSCSQTLNHNVMYWYQQKSSQAPKLLFHYYDKDFNNEADTPDNFQSRRPNTSFCFLDIRSPGLGDTAMYLCATSRDRGENQPQHFGDGTRLSIL.

V gene TRBV6-5 combines with J gene TRBJ2-5; D might be TRBD1 or TRBD2, each matching 5 bases. The CDR3 is 13 amino acids. The V end was cut by 6 bases, the J end by 5 bases, with 13 bases between. Per the germline V gene, CDR1 is MNHEY and CDR2 is SVGAGI. The CDR3, as DNA: TGTGCCAGCAGCTTAGTATGGGGGGAGACCCAGTACTTC. Translation gives CASSLVWGETQYF.

This chain joins TRBV5-1 and TRBJ1-5; D might be TRBD1 (5 bases). CDR1 SGHRS and CDR2 YFSETQ come from the germline V gene. Trimming removed 4 bases at V and 4 bases at J, with 12 bases between. This CDR3 has 14 amino acids. The CDR3 DNA sequence: TGCGCCAGCAGCCAAGGGGCACCGAATCAGCCCCAGCATTTT. This translates into CASSQGAPNQPQHF.

V and J are TRBV10-3 and TRBJ2-7; tentative D call: TRBD1 (6 bases). Trimming took 3 bases from V and 0 from J, leaving 6 bases between them. The germline CDR1 and CDR2 sequences are ENHRY and SYGVKD. This CDR3 has 13 residues. The CDR3 region is CAISEGGSYEQYF. CDR3 nucleotides: TGTGCCATCAGTGAAGGGGGCTCCTACGAGCAGTACTTC.

The chain uses TRBV4-2 and TRBJ1-5; the D gene is possibly TRBD1 (6 bases). This CDR3 is 17 amino acids long. V was trimmed by 0 bases and J by 5 bases, leaving 17 bases between them. The germline V gene has CDR1 LGHNA and CDR2 YNFKEQ. The CDR3 loop is CASSQDWSGANYQPQHF. The CDR3, as DNA: TGTGCCAGCAGCCAAGATTGGTCAGGGGCGAATTATCAGCCCCAGCATTTT.

This chain joins TRBV19 and TRBJ2-1; D is ambiguous. Trimming removed 8 bases from V and 0 bases from J, with 11 bases in between. This CDR3 contains 14 residues. Germline-derived CDR1 and CDR2 are LNHDA and SQIVND (reference sequence). The CDR3 bases are TGTGCCAGTGAATTCAGTTACTCCTACAATGAGCAGTTCTTC. Its translation: CASEFSYSYNEQFF.

This clone came up once. The DNA of the CDR3 is TGCGCCAGCAGCCAAGTGAAGGGCCTCCAAGAGACCCAGTACTTC. Translated: CASSQVKGLQETQYF. The chain carries TRBV4-1 and TRBJ2-5; D gene unclear. The V gene's germline CDR1 is MGHRA and CDR2 YSYEKL. V shed 1 base and J shed 1 base, with 10 bases lying between them. The CDR3 totals 15 residues.

The rearrangement joins TRBV27 to TRBJ2-3, with 7 bases identical to TRBD2. Germline-derived CDR1 and CDR2 are MNHEY and SMNVEV (reference sequence). Germline trimming cut 2 bases from V and 1 base from J; bases unmatched to any gene: 3. The CDR3 loop spans 15 amino acids. CDR3 in DNA: TGTGCCAGCAGTTTAAGCGGGGTCCGCACAGATACGCAGTATTTT. Translating it yields CASSLSGVRTDTQYF.

Comments on this clone: An end of the junction differs from the germline gene, which may be a read error. The chain employs TRBV7-3 and TRBJ2-2; perhaps TRBD2 as D (5 bases). The CDR3 covers 12 residues. Germline values: CDR1 SGHTA, CDR2 FQGTGA. The CDR3 coding sequence is TGTGCCAGCAGCTTTAACACCGGGGAGCCGTTTTTT. This translates into CASSFNTGEPFF.

CDR3 sequence (DNA): TGTGCCAGCAGCTGGGGGGGAGGATACCAAGAGACCCAGTACTTC. Its translation is CASSWGGGYQETQYF. The genes are TRBV7-6 and TRBJ2-5; TRBD2 matches 7 bases. Germline-derived CDR1 and CDR2 are SGHVS and FNYEAQ. CDR3 length equals 15 residues. J lost 0 bases, V lost 4 bases, and 5 bases had no gene match.

The chain employs TRBV5-1 and TRBJ2-1; tentative D call: TRBD2 (7 bases). CDR3 length equals 15 residues. Germline-derived CDR1 and CDR2 are SGHRS and YFSETQ. Trimming removed 2 bases from V and 7 bases from J, with 16 bases in between. CDR3 nucleotides: TGCGCCAGCAGCTTCGCCGGGGGGCCGATGAATGAGCAGTTCTTC. Amino acids: CASSFAGGPMNEQFF.

V and J are TRBV27 and TRBJ2-2, with 7 bases identical to TRBD2. Looked up from germline, CDR1 is MNHEY and CDR2 is SMNVEV (reference sequence). This CDR3 is 17 amino acids long. With 2 bases clipped from V and 5 bases from J, the junction kept 11 bases outside the gene matches. CDR3 amino acids: CASSLTVLGRETGELFF. As DNA, the CDR3 is TGTGCCAGCAGTTTAACGGTATTGGGGAGGGAGACCGGGGAGCTGTTTTTT.

The chain has TRBV4-1 and TRBJ2-5; D possibly corresponds to TRBD2 (5 bases). The CDR3 is made up of 17 amino acids. Trimming stripped 0 bases from V and 1 base from J, with 15 bases between. Germline-derived CDR1 and CDR2 are MGHRA and YSYEKL. This CDR3 reads CASSQDWFEGSQETQYF. Here the CDR3 DNA reads TGCGCCAGCAGCCAAGATTGGTTCGAGGGTTCCCAAGAGACCCAGTACTTC.